These 8 T cell receptor beta chains share one sample of origin, sequenced in a study of blood T cell repertoires in COVID-19. Assay: immunoSEQ multiplex PCR; the TCRdb copy retains only in-frame clones and omits some. This sample has about 280,000 clones, with approximately 90% found just once. The material sequenced was peripheral blood. Every receptor here comes from a man aged 40-50 years with acute or convalescent COVID-19.

The rearrangement links TRBV11-2 to TRBJ1-2; no clear D. The V end was cut by 5 bases, the J end by 4 bases, with 17 bases between. Germline CDR1 and CDR2: SGHAT and FQNNGV. The CDR3 covers 15 residues. The CDR3 here is CASSPEPVYSYGYTF. The CDR3, as DNA: TGTGCCAGCAGCCCGGAGCCAGTCTACTCCTATGGCTACACCTTC. The whole variable domain, filled in from reference TRBV11-2 and TRBJ1-2, reads EAGVAQSPRYKIIEKRQSVAFWCNPISGHATLYWYQQILGQGPKLLIQFQNNGVVDDSQLPKDRFSAERLKGVDSTLKIQPAKLEDSAVYLCASSPEPVYSYGYTFGSGTRLTVV.

This chain uses TRBV15 with TRBJ2-7, with 10 positions matching TRBD1. This CDR3 has 14 residues. Looked up from germline, CDR1 is LNHNV and CDR2 is YYDKDF (reference sequence). The V gene end was trimmed by 5 bases and the J gene end by 6 bases; junction bases not matched to a gene: 7. The CDR3 reads CATSRDRGPSEQYF. The CDR3 nucleotides are TGTGCCACCAGCCGGGACAGGGGTCCAAGCGAGCAGTACTTC.

The chain is built from TRBV11-2 and TRBJ1-6, with a possible D match to TRBD1 (6 bases). V lost 1 base, J lost 9 bases, and 10 bases lay in between. The CDR3 covers 14 residues. Germline assignment: CDR1 SGHAT and CDR2 FQNNGV. CDR3 sequence reads: CASSLVAGASPLHF. The CDR3, as DNA: TGTGCCAGCAGCTTAGTGGCAGGGGCTTCACCCCTCCACTTT.

This chain uses TRBV5-4 with TRBJ2-7, with TRBD1 matching over 7 bases. The length of the CDR3 is 16 residues. The trim removed 4 bases at V and 5 bases at J, leaving 15 bases unmatched. CDR1 and CDR2 from the germline V gene are SGHNT and YYREEE (reference sequence). The CDR3 DNA is TGTGCCAGCAGCCCTACCCCGGACAGGTCGCGGCACGAGCAGTACTTC. It yields the protein CASSPTPDRSRHEQYF.

The chain combines TRBV6-2 or TRBV6-3 with TRBJ1-1; possibly TRBD1 for D (6 bases). Germline V CDR1 and CDR2: MNHEY, SVGEGT. The ends were cut back, 5 bases at V and 1 base at J, with 11 bases in the middle. CDR3 length: 14 amino acids. CDR3 nucleotide sequence: TGTGCCAGCAGTGTAGACAGGAGGAACACTGAAGCTTTCTTT. It encodes CASSVDRRNTEAFF.

This chain joins TRBV19 and TRBJ1-1, with 7 bases aligning to TRBD1. The CDR3 spans 14 residues. V shed 1 base and J 9 bases; nucleotides not matched to a gene: 8. Per the germline V gene, CDR1 is LNHDA and CDR2 is SQIVND (reference sequence). DNA for the CDR3: TGTGCCAGTAGTATAGGCCAGGGGGGCGCGAAAGCTTTCTTT. This encodes CASSIGQGGAKAFF.

This clone was seen only once. This chain uses TRBV6-5 with TRBJ2-1; 7 bases map to TRBD2. Germline CDR1 MNHEY, CDR2 SVGAGI. V dropped 4 bases and J dropped 7; count of bases not matched to a gene: 4. This CDR3 has 13 residues. CDR3 residues: CASSSRAGNEQFF. The CDR3 nucleotides are TGTGCCAGCAGTTCAAGAGCGGGAAATGAGCAGTTCTTC.

The rearrangement uses TRBV2 and TRBJ1-5; 11 bases line up with TRBD1. Germline V CDR1 and CDR2: SNHLY, FYNNEI. The V gene end was trimmed by 6 bases and the J gene end by 7 bases; junction bases not matched to a gene: 8. The CDR3 sequence is 15 residues long. The CDR3 region has the DNA TGTGCCAGCAGGGCTGGGACAGGGGGTACCCAGCCCCAGCATTTT. Protein sequence: CASRAGTGGTQPQHF.